These T cell receptor beta chains were read from a single sample in a study of T cells after posttransplantation cyclophosphamide. The protocol was immunoSEQ multiplex PCR, while the TCRdb copy is restricted to in-frame clones and leaves out a portion. Sampling found about 40,000 clones, none seen once. The sequenced sample consisted of PBMCs. All receptors come from a woman aged 50 to 60 in good health and a related stem cell transplant donor. Each CDR3 is given with its conserved first and last residue. The D gene is left open where the match is weak. Size tells how often a clone was seen, or its class if it is expanded.

TRBJ1-6 TRBV7-2 many - CASSSGGPARSPLHF TGTGCCAGCAGCTCGGGGGGGCCAGCAAGATCACCCCTCCACTTT
TRBJ1-6 TRBV7-9 many - CASSFPGASPLHF TGTGCCAGCAGCTTTCCAGGGGCCTCACCCCTCCACTTT
TRBJ1-4 TRBV18 many TRBD1 CASSHNRGLNEKLFF TGTGCCAGCTCACACAACAGGGGGTTGAATGAAAAACTGTTTTTT
TRBJ2-6 TRBV18 many TRBD1 CASSPQSRGLGANVLTF TGTGCCAGCTCACCGCAGTCTAGGGGGCTGGGGGCCAACGTCCTGACTTTC
TRBJ2-6 TRBV29-1 many TRBD1 CSVPGQGSGANVLTF TGCAGCGTACCGGGACAGGGTTCTGGGGCCAACGTCCTGACTTTC
TRBJ1-3 TRBV4-3 many - CASSQVNSSGNTIYF TGCGCCAGCAGCCAAGTAAACAGCTCTGGAAACACCATATATTTT
TRBJ2-2 TRBV2 many - CASSSDWTGELFF TGTGCCAGCAGTTCCGACTGGACCGGGGAGCTGTTTTTT
TRBJ2-3 TRBV5-6 many - CASSLWALDTQYF TGTGCCAGCAGCTTGTGGGCCTTGGATACGCAGTATTTT
TRBJ1-2 TRBV28 many - CASSLPTGYSGYTF TGTGCCAGCAGTTTACCTACAGGGTACTCTGGCTACACCTTC
TRBJ2-3 TRBV4-1 many TRBD2 CASSQVIRHQRGDADTQYF TGCGCCAGCAGCCAAGTGATTCGGCACCAGCGGGGGGATGCAGATACGCAGTATTTT
TRBJ1-5 TRBV6-1 many TRBD1 CASSALDRGDQPQHF TGTGCCAGCAGTGCCCTTGACAGGGGGGATCAGCCCCAGCATTTT
TRBJ1-1 TRBV27 many - CASSFNPGGTEAFF TGTGCCAGCAGTTTCAACCCGGGGGGCACTGAAGCTTTCTTT
TRBJ2-7 TRBV18 many - CASSPPAGDTLEQYF TGTGCCAGCTCACCACCGGCAGGGGACACCCTCGAGCAGTACTTC
TRBJ1-1 TRBV2 many - CASSERPGDTEAFF TGTGCCAGCAGTGAAAGGCCAGGGGACACTGAAGCTTTCTTT
TRBJ1-6 TRBV7-9 many - CASSLEPLRSSPLHF TGTGCCAGCAGCTTAGAACCCTTAAGGAGTTCACCCCTCCACTTT
TRBJ1-1 TRBV14 many TRBD1 CASSQARTGISAFF TGTGCCAGCAGCCAAGCTAGGACAGGGATAAGCGCTTTCTTT
TRBJ1-5 TRBV28 many TRBD1 CASSLTPPKWTGAGGNQPQHF TGTGCCAGCAGTTTGACCCCACCTAAGTGGACAGGCGCTGGGGGAAATCAGCCCCAGCATTTT
TRBJ2-3 TRBV19 many TRBD1 CASSRQGVTDTQYF TGTGCCAGTAGTAGACAGGGAGTCACAGATACGCAGTATTTT
TRBJ1-2 TRBV20-1 many - CSARRVDGYTF TGCAGTGCTAGGCGGGTGGATGGCTACACCTTC
TRBJ1-2 TRBV6-5 many TRBD1 CASSYSRTGGNYGYTF TGTGCCAGCAGTTACTCGAGGACAGGGGGCAACTATGGCTACACCTTC
TRBJ2-5 TRBV4-1 many - CASSQDLAGWRETQYF TGCGCCAGCAGCCAAGATCTGGCGGGGTGGAGGGAGACCCAGTACTTC
TRBJ2-7 TRBV29-1 many - CSVVRGTNSYEQYF TGCAGCGTTGTAAGGGGCACAAACTCCTACGAGCAGTACTTC
TRBJ1-6 TRBV18 many TRBD1 CASSPLDRGNSPLHF TGTGCCAGCTCACCACTGGACAGGGGAAATTCACCCCTCCACTTT
TRBJ1-1 TRBV6-5 many TRBD1 CASSSLDRGRAFF TGTGCCAGCAGTTCCCTGGACAGGGGGAGAGCTTTCTTT
TRBJ1-1 TRBV27 many - CASSFGGSTEAFF TGTGCCAGCAGCTTCGGGGGGTCCACTGAAGCTTTCTTT
TRBJ2-4 TRBV15 many TRBD2 CATSRGGVVAGSQNIQYF TGTGCCACCAGCAGGGGGGGCGTGGTAGCGGGGAGCCAAAACATTCAGTACTTC